Below, 8 T cell receptor beta chains from the same sample are listed, as sequenced in a study of regulatory T cells in long-lasting Graves disease. Stated time point: newly diagnosed GD, antithyroid drugs for less than 3 months. RNA isolated from PBMCs was used to make the TCR library. In building TCR beta libraries, iRepertoire HTBI primers were used together with Arm-PCR of CDR3 regions. TCRdb re-analysed the multiplex PCR reads in MiXCR, keeping a single row per CDR3 protein. The sample yields around 250,000 distinct CDR3 sequences, around 16% seen once. The sequences come from peripheral blood mononuclear cells (PBMCs), collected at new diagnosis, from a patient treated with antithyroid drugs. These receptors came from a female donor with Graves disease.

This clonotype was detected ten times or more. The chain combines TRBV30 with TRBJ1-5; D call uncertain. Germline assignment: CDR1 GTSNPN and CDR2 SVGIG (reference sequence). The CDR3 extends over 14 amino acids. Trimming stripped 0 bases from V and 0 bases from J, with 6 bases between. CDR3 coding DNA: TGTGCCTGGAGTGTACTGAATAGCAATCAGCCCCAGCATTTT. Its translation is CAWSVLNSNQPQHF.

A note on this clonotype: A much larger clone lies a single base off, so this may be a read error. This chain links TRBV5-1 with TRBJ2-7, with 8 bases lining up with TRBD2. The germline V gene has CDR1 SGHRS and CDR2 YFSETQ. The CDR3 length is 16 residues. Trimming took 4 bases from V and 5 from J; bases not matched to a gene: 14. Written as DNA, the CDR3 is TGCGCCAGCAGCCCGAACTCGAAAGCGGGAGAGCACGAGCAGTACTTC. It specifies CASSPNSKAGEHEQYF.

In regard to this clonotype: A much bigger clone sits one base away, suggesting this may be a read error. The chain is built from TRBV12-3 or TRBV12-4 and TRBJ1-2, with TRBD1 matching 8 bases. This CDR3 contains 14 residues. The CDR3 coding sequence is TGTGCCGGCAGTTTATCAGGGGGCGACTATGGCTACACCTTC. This sequence encodes CAGSLSGGDYGYTF.

Ten or more counts support this clonotype. The rearrangement links TRBV18 to TRBJ1-6; D might be TRBD1 (5 bases). Trimming pared 3 bases from V and 8 bases from J, leaving 8 bases between. The CDR3 is 13 amino acids. The germline V gene encodes CDR1 KGHSH and CDR2 LQKENI. The CDR3 protein is CASSPTVDSPLHF. CDR3 nucleotide sequence: TGTGCCAGCTCACCGACAGTCGATTCACCCCTCCACTTT.

This clonotype was counted at least ten times. V is TRBV7-2 and J is TRBJ2-4, with D possibly matching TRBD1 (6 bases). This CDR3 region has 14 residues. Trimming shortened V by 1 base and J by 3 bases, and 7 bases separated the two germline ends. Germline CDR1 SGHTA, CDR2 FQGNSA. The CDR3 sequence: CASSLGDNKNIQYF. Written as DNA, the CDR3 is TGTGCCAGCAGCTTAGGGGACAACAAAAACATTCAGTACTTC.

This clonotype appeared many times. The chain uses TRBV9 and TRBJ2-7; 9 bases are shared with TRBD1. After removal of 4 bases from V and 3 bases from J, the junction contained 14 bases not matched to a gene. Germline V gives CDR1 SGDLS, CDR2 YYNGEE. This CDR3 is built from 17 residues. The CDR3 loop is CASSLTEGGTGFYEQYF. The CDR3 DNA sequence: TGTGCCAGCAGCCTTACCGAAGGGGGGACAGGGTTCTACGAGCAGTACTTC. The full variable domain, with the rest looked up from reference TRBV9 and TRBJ2-7, is DSGVTQTPKHLITATGQRVTLRCSPRSGDLSVYWYQQSLDQGLQFLIQYYNGEERAKGNILERFSAQQFPDLHSELNLSSLELGDSALYFCASSLTEGGTGFYEQYFGPGTRLTVT.

In its sample, this clonotype was seen many times. The V call is TRBV5-8, the J call TRBJ2-2, with TRBD1 as a possible D gene (5 bases). The CDR3 has 15 amino acids. V was trimmed by 4 bases and J by 4 bases, leaving 14 bases between them. Germline loops: CDR1 SGHTS, CDR2 YDEGEE. The CDR3 is CASSPDLGRTGELFF. CDR3 sequence (DNA): TGTGCCAGCAGCCCAGACTTGGGGCGCACCGGGGAGCTGTTTTTT.

This clonotype came up many times. This chain links TRBV11-3 with TRBJ2-7; 11 bases are a match to TRBD1. The length of the CDR3 is 13 residues. V was pared by 5 bases and J by 6 bases, with 3 bases of the junction left unmatched. The germline gives CDR1 SGHNT, CDR2 YENEEA. For the CDR3, the DNA is TGTGCCAGCAGCCGGGGACAGGGGGGCGAGCAGTACTTC. Protein product: CASSRGQGGEQYF.